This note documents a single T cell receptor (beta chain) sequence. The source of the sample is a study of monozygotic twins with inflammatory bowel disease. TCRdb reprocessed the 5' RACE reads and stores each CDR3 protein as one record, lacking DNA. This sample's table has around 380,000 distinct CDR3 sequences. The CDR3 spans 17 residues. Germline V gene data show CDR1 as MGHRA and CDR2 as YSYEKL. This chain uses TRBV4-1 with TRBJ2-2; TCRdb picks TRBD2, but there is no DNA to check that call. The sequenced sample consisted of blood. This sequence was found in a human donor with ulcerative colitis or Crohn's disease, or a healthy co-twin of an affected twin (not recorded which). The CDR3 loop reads CASSLTPTSGVTGELFF.